This is a list of T cell receptor beta chains from one sample in a study of CD8 T cells in ankylosing spondylitis. MiXCR, applied by TCRdb to the 5' RACE reads, yields one record per CDR3 protein. The table includes fewer than 250,000 distinct CDR3 sequences, over 30% detected once. Sequenced: blood, either unsorted or a sorted T cell fraction (not recorded which). These receptors all come from a male donor with ankylosing spondylitis or in good health (not recorded which). The CDR3 runs from the conserved cysteine through the conserved F or W. D genes are given only for firm matches. Some rows have no size entry. The others give once, few or many, or a class for an expanded clone.

CDR3 protein: CSALTGARTEAFF
CDR3 DNA: TGCAGTGCCTTGACAGGGGCACGGACTGAAGCTTTCTTT
J gene: TRBJ1-1
clone size: NA
D gene: TRBD1
V gene: TRBV20-1

CDR3 protein: CSVSDRSSYEQYF
CDR3 DNA: TGCAGCGTGTCGGACAGGAGCTCCTACGAGCAGTACTTC
J gene: TRBJ2-7
clone size: many
D gene: TRBD1
V gene: TRBV29-1

CDR3 protein: CASSPRGTGRYEQYF
CDR3 DNA: TGTGCCAGCAGCCCCCGGGGGACAGGGCGCTACGAGCAGTACTTC
J gene: TRBJ2-7
clone size: few
D gene: TRBD1
V gene: TRBV7-6

CDR3 protein: CASSLAALADTQYF
CDR3 DNA: TGTGCCAGCAGTTTAGCAGCCCTTGCAGATACGCAGTATTTT
J gene: TRBJ2-3
clone size: NA
D gene: NA
V gene: TRBV12-3/TRBV12-4

CDR3 protein: CAISPAGAVDEQFF
CDR3 DNA: TGTGCCATCAGTCCAGCGGGGGCCGTCGATGAGCAGTTCTTC
J gene: TRBJ2-1
clone size: many
D gene: TRBD2
V gene: TRBV10-3

CDR3 protein: CASSLGTVTYNEQFF
CDR3 DNA: TGTGCCAGCAGCTTGGGGACAGTTACCTACAATGAGCAGTTCTTC
J gene: TRBJ2-1
clone size: NA
D gene: NA
V gene: TRBV5-5

CDR3 protein: CASSESAAVWNEQFF
CDR3 DNA: TGCGCCAGCAGTGAGTCTGCGGCGGTGTGGAATGAGCAGTTCTTC
J gene: TRBJ2-1
clone size: once
D gene: NA
V gene: TRBV10-1

CDR3 protein: CASSIGSRGTNEQFF
CDR3 DNA: TGTGCCAGCAGTATTGGGTCCAGGGGTACCAATGAGCAGTTCTTC
J gene: TRBJ2-1
clone size: NA
D gene: NA
V gene: TRBV12-3/TRBV12-4

CDR3 protein: CASSSRQGRETQYF
CDR3 DNA: TGTGCCAGCAGTTCCAGACAGGGCCGCGAGACCCAGTACTTC
J gene: TRBJ2-5
clone size: NA
D gene: TRBD1
V gene: TRBV12-3/TRBV12-4

CDR3 protein: CASSPGQGLTEQYF
CDR3 DNA: TGCGCCAGCAGCCCCGGACAGGGGTTGACCGAGCAGTACTTC
J gene: TRBJ2-7
clone size: once
D gene: TRBD1
V gene: TRBV5-1

CDR3 protein: CAISPLGGTASHEQYF
CDR3 DNA: TGTGCCATCAGTCCCCTGGGGGGGACTGCCTCCCACGAGCAGTACTTC
J gene: TRBJ2-7
clone size: many
D gene: TRBD2
V gene: TRBV10-3

CDR3 protein: CAISEVRQAFYNEQFF
CDR3 DNA: TGTGCCATCAGTGAGGTGAGACAGGCCTTTTACAATGAGCAGTTCTTC
J gene: TRBJ2-1
clone size: NA
D gene: NA
V gene: TRBV10-3

CDR3 protein: CSADHWGSSYEQYF
CDR3 DNA: TGCAGTGCTGATCACTGGGGGAGCTCCTACGAGCAGTACTTC
J gene: TRBJ2-7
clone size: few
D gene: NA
V gene: TRBV20-1

CDR3 protein: CASSLEGGGYTF
CDR3 DNA: TGCGCCAGCAGCTTGGAGGGGGGTGGCTACACCTTC
J gene: TRBJ1-2
clone size: NA
D gene: NA
V gene: TRBV5-1

CDR3 protein: CASREGNQPQHF
CDR3 DNA: TGTGCCAGCAGGGAAGGCAATCAGCCCCAGCATTTT
J gene: TRBJ1-5
clone size: NA
D gene: NA
V gene: TRBV12-3/TRBV12-4

CDR3 protein: CSVVIFSYNEQFF
CDR3 DNA: TGCAGCGTTGTAATTTTCTCCTACAATGAGCAGTTCTTC
J gene: TRBJ2-1
clone size: NA
D gene: NA
V gene: TRBV29-1

CDR3 protein: CASSPGQGAGYGYTF
CDR3 DNA: TGTGCCAGCAGTCCAGGACAGGGGGCGGGCTATGGCTACACCTTC
J gene: TRBJ1-2
clone size: few
D gene: TRBD1
V gene: TRBV12-3/TRBV12-4

CDR3 protein: CASSFGGAVQETQYF
CDR3 DNA: TGTGCCAGCAGCTTTGGGGGGGCTGTACAAGAGACCCAGTACTTC
J gene: TRBJ2-5
clone size: NA
D gene: NA
V gene: TRBV7-9

CDR3 protein: CSARMLAGDHNEQFF
CDR3 DNA: TGCAGTGCTAGGATGCTAGCGGGGGATCACAATGAGCAGTTCTTC
J gene: TRBJ2-1
clone size: few
D gene: TRBD2
V gene: TRBV20-1

CDR3 protein: CASSLATGDGYTF
CDR3 DNA: TGTGCCAGCAGCTTAGCCACAGGGGACGGCTACACCTTC
J gene: TRBJ1-2
clone size: NA
D gene: TRBD1
V gene: TRBV7-8

CDR3 protein: CSASGVSEKLFF
CDR3 DNA: TGCAGTGCTAGCGGAGTGAGTGAAAAACTGTTTTTT
J gene: TRBJ1-4
clone size: NA
D gene: NA
V gene: TRBV20-1

CDR3 protein: CSAPYWTGGGEQYF
CDR3 DNA: TGCAGTGCTCCCTACTGGACAGGGGGGGGCGAGCAGTACTTC
J gene: TRBJ2-7
clone size: NA
D gene: TRBD1
V gene: TRBV20-1

CDR3 protein: CASSLGRPGYNEQFF
CDR3 DNA: TGTGCCAGCAGCTTAGGTCGTCCGGGATACAATGAGCAGTTCTTC
J gene: TRBJ2-1
clone size: once
D gene: NA
V gene: TRBV7-2

CDR3 protein: CASSSDREQETQYF
CDR3 DNA: TGTGCTAGCAGCTCCGACAGGGAGCAAGAGACCCAGTACTTC
J gene: TRBJ2-5
clone size: few
D gene: TRBD1
V gene: TRBV7-7

CDR3 protein: CASSLNRAGTDTQYF
CDR3 DNA: TGCGCCAGCAGCTTGAACAGGGCTGGCACAGATACGCAGTATTTT
J gene: TRBJ2-3
clone size: few
D gene: NA
V gene: TRBV5-1

CDR3 protein: CASRLAGTVDEQFF
CDR3 DNA: TGTGCCAGCAGGTTAGCGGGGACCGTCGATGAGCAGTTCTTC
J gene: TRBJ2-1
clone size: NA
D gene: TRBD2
V gene: TRBV12-3/TRBV12-4

CDR3 protein: CASSLGGDGAEAFF
CDR3 DNA: TGTGCCAGCAGTTTAGGAGGGGATGGAGCTGAAGCTTTCTTT
J gene: TRBJ1-1
clone size: NA
D gene: NA
V gene: TRBV28

CDR3 protein: CASSSLGQGHQPQHF
CDR3 DNA: TGTGCCAGCAGTTCCCTAGGACAGGGACACCAGCCCCAGCATTTT
J gene: TRBJ1-5
clone size: NA
D gene: TRBD1
V gene: TRBV6-5

CDR3 protein: CASSFGRLYGYTF
CDR3 DNA: TGTGCCAGCAGTTTCGGTCGACTCTATGGCTACACCTTC
J gene: TRBJ1-2
clone size: NA
D gene: NA
V gene: TRBV12-3/TRBV12-4

CDR3 protein: CASSLEARGEKLFF
CDR3 DNA: TGTGCCAGCAGCTTGGAAGCCAGGGGTGAAAAACTGTTTTTT
J gene: TRBJ1-4
clone size: NA
D gene: NA
V gene: TRBV7-6

CDR3 protein: CSVPGQGTYEQYF
CDR3 DNA: TGCAGCGTACCGGGACAGGGGACCTACGAGCAGTACTTC
J gene: TRBJ2-7
clone size: many
D gene: TRBD1
V gene: TRBV29-1

CDR3 protein: CASSSVPAPTYEQYF
CDR3 DNA: TGTGCCAGCAGCTCCGTCCCGGCACCAACCTACGAGCAGTACTTC
J gene: TRBJ2-7
clone size: few
D gene: NA
V gene: TRBV7-9

CDR3 protein: CASSQQIGTLVSGANVLTF
CDR3 DNA: TGTGCCAGCAGCCAACAGATAGGGACACTGGTCTCTGGGGCCAACGTCCTGACTTTC
J gene: TRBJ2-6
clone size: NA
D gene: NA
V gene: TRBV7-3

CDR3 protein: CASSVTGLAYNEQFF
CDR3 DNA: TGTGCCAGCAGTGTAACAGGGTTGGCCTACAATGAGCAGTTCTTC
J gene: TRBJ2-1
clone size: few
D gene: NA
V gene: TRBV2

CDR3 protein: CSARDREQGHSYEQYF
CDR3 DNA: TGCAGTGCTAGAGATCGGGAGCAGGGACACTCCTACGAGCAGTACTTC
J gene: TRBJ2-7
clone size: NA
D gene: NA
V gene: TRBV20-1